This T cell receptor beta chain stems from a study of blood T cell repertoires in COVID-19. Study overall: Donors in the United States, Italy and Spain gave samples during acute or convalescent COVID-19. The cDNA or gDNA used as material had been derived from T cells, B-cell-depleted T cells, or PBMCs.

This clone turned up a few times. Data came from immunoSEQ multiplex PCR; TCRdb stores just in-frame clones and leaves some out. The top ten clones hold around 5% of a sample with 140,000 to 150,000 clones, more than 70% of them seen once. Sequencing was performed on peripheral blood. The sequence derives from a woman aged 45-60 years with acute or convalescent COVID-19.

The CDR3 sequence is CASSTGTGYGYTF. CDR3 bases: TGTGCCAGCAGCACCGGGACAGGGTATGGCTACACCTTC. The chain is built from TRBV5-4 and TRBJ1-2, with TRBD1 matching 9 bases. Germline CDR1 reads SGHNT; CDR2 reads YYREEE (reference sequence). Trimming at V came to 4 bases and at J to 5 bases, leaving 3 bases not matched to a gene. This CDR3 spans 13 amino acids. The variable domain in full, completed from reference TRBV5-4 and TRBJ1-2, reads ETGVTQSPTHLIKTRGQQVTLRCSSQSGHNTVSWYQQALGQGPQFIFQYYREEENGRGNFPPRFSGLQFPNYSSELNVNALELDDSALYLCASSTGTGYGYTFGSGTRLTVV.